Below are 22 T cell receptor beta chains sequenced from a single sample in a study of response to subunit inactivated influenza vaccine. TCRdb reprocessed the RT-PCR reads via MiXCR and lists one record per CDR3 protein. The sample holds about 520,000 distinct CDR3 sequences, around 9.9% seen once. Sequencing used PBMCs from blood, obtained about 40 days after vaccination. The receptors shown here come from a man aged 50 to 60 who received an inactivated influenza vaccine.

This clonotype was picked up a small number of times. This chain joins TRBV4-3 and TRBJ1-1, with a weak D call TRBD1 (6 bases). The germline CDR1 and CDR2 sequences are LGHNA and YSLEER. The V end was cut by 5 bases, the J end by 2 bases, with 18 bases between. CDR3 length: 16 amino acids. The CDR3 bases are TGCGCCAGCAGCTCACACACCGGGACAAGCAACACTGAAGCTTTCTTT. Its translation: CASSSHTGTSNTEAFF.

This clonotype counts as medium-sized. The CDR3 DNA sequence: TGCAGTGCTAGAGCGACTGAGGGGGTAGGCACTGAAGCTTTCTTT. Translated, it gives CSARATEGVGTEAFF. The rearrangement joins TRBV20-1 to TRBJ1-1, with D perhaps TRBD1 (6 bases). The CDR3 consists of 15 residues. Germline V gene data show CDR1 as DFQATT and CDR2 as SNEGSKA (reference sequence). V was pared by 1 base and J by 4 bases, with 16 bases between.

This clonotype has at least ten counts. The chain joins TRBV9 to TRBJ2-3; 8 bases match TRBD2. Germline assignment: CDR1 SGDLS and CDR2 YYNGEE. J was trimmed by 2 bases and V by 6 bases; bases with no gene match: 8. This CDR3 has 15 amino acids. The CDR3 protein is CASTPGGRLTDTQYF. The CDR3 DNA follows: TGTGCCAGCACCCCAGGCGGGAGGCTCACAGATACGCAGTATTTT. The variable domain in full, with the rest retrieved from reference TRBV9 and TRBJ2-3, is DSGVTQTPKHLITATGQRVTLRCSPRSGDLSVYWYQQSLDQGLQFLIQYYNGEERAKGNILERFSAQQFPDLHSELNLSSLELGDSALYFCASTPGGRLTDTQYFGPGTRLTVL.

The rearrangement uses TRBV4-1 and TRBJ1-2, with D tentatively TRBD1 (5 bases). Deletions cut 4 bases from V and 2 bases from J, with 14 bases between. This CDR3 comprises 15 residues. Germline V CDR1 and CDR2: MGHRA, YSYEKL. The CDR3 region is CASSPSPQGNYGYTF. The CDR3 DNA reads TGCGCCAGCAGCCCGTCCCCGCAGGGAAACTATGGCTACACCTTC.

In DNA form, the CDR3 reads TGCAGCGTTGAAACGCAGGGCGCTGAAGCTTTCTTT. It encodes CSVETQGAEAFF. The chain combines TRBV29-1 with TRBJ1-1, with D perhaps TRBD1 (5 bases). The germline V gene has CDR1 SQVTM and CDR2 ANQGSEA. V was clipped by 2 bases and J by 6 bases, with 10 bases between them. The CDR3 loop spans 12 amino acids.

This rearrangement joins TRBV5-1 to TRBJ1-1; 8 positions agree with TRBD1. CDR3 size: 17 residues. CDR1 is SGHRS, CDR2 YFSETQ, per germline. The junction had 10 bases not matched to a gene; V was cut back by 0 bases and J by 3 bases. CDR3 in amino acids: CASSLVSGGRLDTEAFF. The DNA for the CDR3 is TGCGCCAGCAGCTTGGTTTCAGGGGGCAGGCTTGACACTGAAGCTTTCTTT.

The CDR3, as DNA: TGTGCCAGCAGGGTGGGAAGCGAGCAGTACTTC. Protein sequence: CASRVGSEQYF. The chain joins TRBV7-9 to TRBJ2-7; no firm D call. The length of the CDR3 is 11 residues. Trimming left V 6 bases short and J 6 bases short, with 9 bases between. Looked up from germline, CDR1 is SEHNR and CDR2 is FQNEAQ (reference sequence).

Written as DNA, the CDR3 is TGTGCCAGCAGCCCAGGCCCCAACCCCGGACCCCGAAGAGCCAAAAACATTCAGTACTTC. It is translated as CASSPGPNPGPRRAKNIQYF. V and J are TRBV4-2 and TRBJ2-4, with unresolved D. V was pared by 4 bases and J by 0 bases, with 25 bases between. This CDR3 contains 20 residues. Per germline, CDR1 LGHNA and CDR2 YNFKEQ.

Only a few counts were recorded for this clonotype. This rearrangement joins TRBV4-2 to TRBJ2-3; perhaps TRBD2 as D (5 bases). Trimming cost V 7 bases and J 4 bases, with 21 bases left between them. CDR1 and CDR2 from the germline V gene are LGHNA and YNFKEQ. This CDR3 has 16 residues. CDR3 sequence reads: CASNRGSTTTADTQYF. CDR3 DNA sequence: TGTGCCAGCAACCGAGGGTCCACGACCACGGCAGATACGCAGTATTTT.

This clonotype came up many times. This chain joins TRBV4-3 and TRBJ2-1, with a tentative D call TRBD1 (6 bases). Per the germline V gene, CDR1 is LGHNA and CDR2 is YSLEER. V dropped 0 bases and J dropped 3 bases, with 9 bases sitting between them. CDR3 length: 15 amino acids. The CDR3 protein is CASSQEVGGYNEQFF. The CDR3 bases are TGCGCCAGCAGCCAAGAAGTAGGGGGCTACAATGAGCAGTTCTTC.

The sample holds many counts of this clonotype. The V call is TRBV5-6, the J call TRBJ2-2, with 7 bases that match TRBD1. The CDR3 has 15 amino acids. Per the germline V gene, CDR1 is SGHDT and CDR2 is YYEEEE. V was pared by 4 bases and J by 1 base, with 4 bases of the junction left unmatched. Here the CDR3 reads CASSNRDRNTGELFF. CDR3 coding DNA: TGTGCCAGCAGCAACCGGGACAGGAACACCGGGGAGCTGTTTTTT.

This clonotype was found a few times. The chain is built from TRBV12-3 or TRBV12-4 and TRBJ1-1, with D hard to call. There are 12 residues in the CDR3. The ends were cut back, 6 bases at V and 10 bases at J, with 15 bases in the middle. The CDR3 spells CASSLTRTSAFF. DNA for the CDR3: TGTGCCAGCAGCCTAACGCGGACGTCAGCTTTCTTT.

J is TRBJ2-6 and V is TRBV7-2; 7 nucleotides line up with TRBD2. V was clipped by 3 bases and J by 4 bases; unmatched bases: 3. CDR1 is SGHTA and CDR2 is FQGNSA in the germline V gene. CDR3 length: 15 amino acids. The CDR3 is CASSLGGIGANVLTF. The DNA for the CDR3 is TGTGCCAGCAGCTTGGGAGGGATCGGGGCCAACGTCCTGACTTTC.

This clonotype was seen a few times. The gene calls are TRBV4-1 and TRBJ2-5; unclear D gene. Germline CDR1 and CDR2: MGHRA and YSYEKL. This CDR3 is built from 16 residues. Trimming removed 0 bases at V and 2 bases at J, with 13 bases between. The CDR3 spells CASSQDSIGQQETQYF. The CDR3 region has the DNA TGCGCCAGCAGCCAAGATAGCATAGGGCAACAAGAGACCCAGTACTTC.

The table lists this clonotype with a few counts. The CDR3 nucleotides read TGTGCCACCAGTGAAGGGACAGGGGACTATGGCTACACCTTC. It specifies CATSEGTGDYGYTF. The chain joins TRBV24-1 to TRBJ1-2; TRBD1 aligns across 10 bases. The germline V gene has CDR1 KGHDR and CDR2 SFDVKD. The CDR3 loop spans 14 amino acids. With 4 bases clipped from V and 3 bases from J, the junction kept 1 base outside the gene matches.

This clonotype has at least ten counts. This chain joins TRBV7-2 and TRBJ1-2, with unresolved D. Looked up from germline, CDR1 is SGHTA and CDR2 is FQGNSA. This CDR3 comprises 12 residues. The ends were cut back, 4 bases at V and 5 bases at J, with 8 bases in the middle. The CDR3 DNA reads as TGTGCCAGCAGCTATCCGAGATATGGCTACACCTTC. This sequence encodes CASSYPRYGYTF.

The genes are TRBV10-3 and TRBJ2-1; either TRBD1 or TRBD2 may fit D (5 bases each). The CDR3 contains 13 residues. Trimming pared 7 bases from V and 9 bases from J, leaving 16 bases between. The germline CDR1 and CDR2 sequences are ENHRY and SYGVKD. The CDR3 reads CAITPGPLFEQFF. In nucleotides, the CDR3 is TGTGCCATCACCCCGGGACCGCTATTTGAGCAGTTCTTC.

This chain links TRBV6-1 with TRBJ1-1, with D possibly TRBD1 on 5 matching bases. Trimming left V 2 bases short and J 4 bases short, with 14 bases between. The CDR3 runs to 15 residues. Germline V CDR1 and CDR2: MNHNS, SASEGT. The CDR3 reads CASSERAGWFTEAFF. For the CDR3, the DNA is TGTGCCAGCAGTGAAAGGGCAGGGTGGTTCACTGAAGCTTTCTTT.

The genes are TRBV6-1 and TRBJ2-1; weak D call: TRBD2 (6 bases). V lost 5 bases and J lost 0, with 14 bases in between. Germline lookup yields CDR1 MNHNS and CDR2 SASEGT. The CDR3 has 16 residues. Here the CDR3 DNA reads TGTGCCAGCAGTCCTCTAGCGATAAGCTCCTACAATGAGCAGTTCTTC. The encoded protein is CASSPLAISSYNEQFF.

This clonotype was recorded a few times. This sequence joins TRBV4-3 and TRBJ2-2, with TRBD2 identical over 8 bases. Germline lookup yields CDR1 LGHNA and CDR2 YSLEER. With V trimmed by 0 bases and J by 7 bases, 16 bases remained unmatched. The CDR3 spans 19 residues. In DNA, the CDR3 is TGCGCCAGCAGCCAAGATTTGGGTGACGGGGCGGGGGGCTTCGGGGAGCTGTTTTTT. Amino acids: CASSQDLGDGAGGFGELFF.

This clonotype was found a few times. V gene TRBV5-1 combines with J gene TRBJ2-1, with 7 bases aligning to TRBD2. V was pared by 4 bases and J by 3 bases, with 7 bases of the junction left unmatched. Germline CDR1 SGHRS, CDR2 YFSETQ. The CDR3 covers 15 residues. The CDR3 DNA is TGCGCCAGCAGCCACGGGGAGGGCAACTACAATGAGCAGTTCTTC. Protein: CASSHGEGNYNEQFF.

This clonotype was observed many times. V usage is TRBV3-1 and J usage is TRBJ1-2, with D perhaps matching TRBD1 (5 bases). The V gene lost 1 base and the J gene lost 7 bases, with 7 bases spanning the gap. CDR3 length: 12 amino acids. Per the germline V gene, CDR1 is LGHDT and CDR2 is YNNKEL (reference sequence). The CDR3 loop reads CASSQGGAGYTF. CDR3 DNA: TGTGCCAGCAGCCAAGGAGGGGCTGGCTACACCTTC.